These 30 T cell receptor beta chains came from one sample sequenced in a study of immune evolution from preneoplasia to lung adenocarcinoma (dated by TCRdb to about 2021). Library creation used the immunoSEQ multiplex PCR assay. TCRdb provides this immuneACCESS table in a form limited to in-frame rearrangements. Some clones are lacking; in checked studies, under half of them reflect an unresolved V gene, and why the rest are absent is not known. Present in this sample are more than 6,000 clones, approximately 79% of which were seen just once. 10% to 15% of the sample comes from the top ten. The sequencing input was FFPE minimally invasive lung adenocarcinoma tissue. This specimen's cell subset or site label, interpreted: micro-invasive lung adenocarcinoma (MIA). The receptors shown here come from a person aged 70 to 85 with lung adenocarcinoma.

The V and J genes are TRBV7-9 and TRBJ2-5; D perhaps matches TRBD2 (5 bases). Trimming took 5 bases from V and 10 from J, leaving 26 bases between them. The CDR3 sequence is 16 residues long. The germline gives CDR1 SEHNR, CDR2 FQNEAQ (reference sequence). The CDR3 coding sequence is TGTGCCAGCAGCCACGCCAATTCCCAGCTAGTCCGGGGCCAGTACTTC. It yields the protein CASSHANSQLVRGQYF.

This clone has only a few counts. The J gene is TRBJ2-5, the V gene TRBV5-5; possibly TRBD1 for D (6 bases). The germline V gene has CDR1 SGHKS and CDR2 YYEKEE (reference sequence). V was shortened by 3 bases and J by 4 bases, with 16 bases between the two germline ends. The CDR3 is 15 residues long. CDR3 amino acids: CASSSIGAGAETQYF. As DNA, the CDR3 is TGTGCCAGCAGCTCGATCGGGGCAGGGGCAGAGACCCAGTACTTC.

This clone occurred once. Written as DNA, the CDR3 is TGTGCCAGCACGCCAATGGGCGAGCAGTACTTC. Amino acids: CASTPMGEQYF. This chain links TRBV7-8 with TRBJ2-7; unclear D gene. The germline CDR1 and CDR2 sequences are SGHVS and FQNEAQ. Deletions cut 7 bases from V and 6 bases from J, with 10 bases between. The length of the CDR3 is 11 residues. Variable domain in full (rest from reference TRBV7-8 and TRBJ2-7): GAGVSQSPRYKVAKRGQDVALRCDPISGHVSLFWYQQALGQGPEFLTYFQNEAQLDKSGLPSDRFFAERPEGSVSTLKIQRTQQEDSAVYLCASTPMGEQYFGPGTRLTVT.

V usage is TRBV7-9 and J usage is TRBJ2-7; 7 bases are a match to TRBD1. Germline values: CDR1 SEHNR, CDR2 FQNEAQ (reference sequence). The CDR3 is 14 residues long. The ends lost 1 base at V and 6 bases at J; junction bases unmatched: 6. As DNA, the CDR3 is TGTGCCAGCAGCTTAGTAGGGGGCGAGCGCGAGCAGTACTTC. Translating gives CASSLVGGEREQYF.

CDR3 amino acids: CASGGLAGTYNEQFF. Written as DNA, the CDR3 is TGTGCCAGCGGGGGGCTAGCGGGGACTTACAATGAGCAGTTCTTC. This chain connects TRBV11-2 to TRBJ2-1, with TRBD2 identical over 9 bases. Germline assignment: CDR1 SGHAT and CDR2 FQNNGV. Trimming took 8 bases from V and 4 from J; bases not matched to a gene: 9. There are 15 residues in the CDR3.

This clone has more than one count but fewer than ten. V is TRBV7-2 and J is TRBJ1-3; TRBD1 might be the D (6 bases). Trimming took 0 bases from V and 7 from J, leaving 13 bases between them. The CDR3 loop spans 15 amino acids. Germline CDR1 SGHTA, CDR2 FQGNSA. The CDR3 sequence: CASSLAQGGTNTIYF. CDR3 DNA sequence: TGTGCCAGCAGCTTAGCACAGGGTGGCACGAACACCATATATTTT.

Here the CDR3 reads CASSVGPGKQETQYF. The CDR3 nucleotides read TGTGCCAGCAGCGTAGGGCCAGGCAAACAAGAGACCCAGTACTTC. The V and J genes are TRBV9 and TRBJ2-5; D gene uncertain. Trimming left V 0 bases short and J 2 bases short, with 11 bases between. The CDR3 totals 15 residues. CDR1 is SGDLS and CDR2 is YYNGEE in the germline V gene. The variable domain in full, completed from reference TRBV9 and TRBJ2-5, reads DSGVTQTPKHLITATGQRVTLRCSPRSGDLSVYWYQQSLDQGLQFLIQYYNGEERAKGNILERFSAQQFPDLHSELNLSSLELGDSALYFCASSVGPGKQETQYFGPGTRLLVL.

A single count supports this clone. This chain connects TRBV5-6 to TRBJ2-7, with TRBD2 identical over 7 bases. This CDR3 comprises 14 residues. Germline loops: CDR1 SGHDT, CDR2 YYEEEE. After removal of 2 bases from V and 0 bases from J, the junction contained 2 bases not matched to a gene. CDR3 protein: CASSFGGSSYEQYF. In nucleotides, the CDR3 is TGTGCCAGCAGCTTTGGCGGGAGCTCCTACGAGCAGTACTTC. Together with reference TRBV5-6 and TRBJ2-7, the CDR3 gives the full variable domain: DAGVTQSPTHLIKTRGQQVTLRCSPKSGHDTVSWYQQALGQGPQFIFQYYEEEERQRGNFPDRFSGHQFPNYSSELNVNALLLGDSALYLCASSFGGSSYEQYFGPGTRLTVT.

This clone was counted between two and nine times. The V gene is TRBV5-4, the J gene TRBJ2-1, with D tentatively TRBD2 (7 bases). Germline CDR1 SGHNT, CDR2 YYREEE (reference sequence). This CDR3 is 16 amino acids long. Trimming shortened V by 5 bases and J by 0 bases, and 15 bases separated the two germline ends. CDR3 sequence: CASSSRGGNSYNEQFF. The CDR3, as DNA: TGTGCCAGCAGTTCTAGGGGGGGCAACTCCTACAATGAGCAGTTCTTC. Full variable domain (rest looked up from reference TRBV5-4 and TRBJ2-1): ETGVTQSPTHLIKTRGQQVTLRCSSQSGHNTVSWYQQALGQGPQFIFQYYREEENGRGNFPPRFSGLQFPNYSSELNVNALELDDSALYLCASSSRGGNSYNEQFFGPGTRLTVL.

This sequence joins TRBV13 and TRBJ2-5; D not certain. The CDR3 is made up of 15 amino acids. Trimming took off 1 base at V and 1 base at J, with 10 bases between the two ends. The germline V gene encodes CDR1 PRHDT and CDR2 FYEKMQ (reference sequence). In nucleotides, the CDR3 is TGTGCCAGCAGCTTAGTTGGGGAAAGCCAAGAGACCCAGTACTTC. This gives the protein CASSLVGESQETQYF. Using reference TRBV13 and TRBJ2-5 for the parts outside the CDR3, the full variable domain is AAGVIQSPRHLIKEKRETATLKCYPIPRHDTVYWYQQGPGQDPQFLISFYEKMQSDKGSIPDRFSAQQFSDYHSELNMSSLELGDSALYFCASSLVGESQETQYFGPGTRLLVL.

CDR3 protein: CAWRSGNIQYF. The CDR3 coding sequence is TGTGCCTGGAGGTCAGGGAACATTCAGTACTTC. This chain links TRBV30 with TRBJ2-4; TRBD1 might be the D (5 bases). CDR3 length equals 11 residues. Germline CDR1 reads GTSNPN; CDR2 reads SVGIG (reference sequence). V shed 3 bases and J shed 7 bases, with 7 bases lying between them.

In regard to this clone: The junction departs from germline at one end; a sequencing error may be responsible. The J gene is TRBJ2-7, the V gene TRBV30; D not certain. The germline gives CDR1 GTSNPN, CDR2 SVGIG (reference sequence). The CDR3 consists of 11 residues. The CDR3 DNA reads as TGTGCCTGGAGTTCGGCCGGGCCTGAGGTATTC. Translation: CAWSSAGPEVF. The complete variable domain, with remaining parts taken from reference TRBV30 and TRBJ2-7, reads SQTIHQWPATLVQPVGSPLSLECTVEGTSNPNLYWYRQAAGRGLQLLFYSVGIGQISSEVPQNLSASRPQDRQFILSSKKLLLSDSGFYLCAWSSAGPEVFGPGTRLTVT.

The rearrangement links TRBV7-8 to TRBJ2-1; a possible D gene is TRBD2 (6 bases). Germline V gene data show CDR1 as SGHVS and CDR2 as FQNEAQ. The CDR3 extends over 17 amino acids. Trimming shortened V by 1 base and J by 0 bases, and 13 bases separated the two germline ends. The CDR3 sequence: CASSLEDSGHSYNEQFF. DNA of the CDR3: TGTGCCAGCAGCTTAGAGGATAGCGGCCACTCCTACAATGAGCAGTTCTTC.

This clone was counted a single time. This sequence joins TRBV9 and TRBJ2-3; 7 nucleotides align to TRBD2. V was pared by 7 bases and J by 6 bases, with 5 bases of the junction left unmatched. Per the germline V gene, CDR1 is SGDLS and CDR2 is YYNGEE. CDR3 length: 12 residues. The CDR3 nucleotides read TGTGCCAGCGCGGGGGAGGGGGATACGCAGTATTTT. It yields the protein CASAGEGDTQYF.

The V and J genes are TRBV5-6 and TRBJ2-4, with 7 bases lining up with TRBD2. CDR1 is SGHDT and CDR2 is YYEEEE in the germline V gene. Trimming cost V 1 base and J 3 bases; bases outside gene matches: 7. The CDR3 length is 16 residues. The CDR3 region is CASSLRRGGGKNIQYF. The CDR3 region has the DNA TGTGCCAGCAGCTTGAGGAGGGGCGGGGGCAAAAACATTCAGTACTTC.

The chain uses TRBV11-1 and TRBJ2-7; 9 nucleotides line up with TRBD1. The CDR3 is made up of 14 amino acids. Trimming cost V 5 bases and J 6 bases; bases outside gene matches: 8. Germline V lookup: CDR1 SGHAT, CDR2 FQDESV (reference sequence). CDR3 sequence: CASSITGTGLEQYF. CDR3 in DNA: TGTGCCAGCAGCATAACCGGGACAGGGCTCGAGCAGTACTTC.

V and J are TRBV2 and TRBJ1-1; perhaps TRBD1 as D (6 bases). CDR1 is SNHLY and CDR2 is FYNNEI in the germline V gene. Trimming removed 3 bases from V and 4 bases from J, with 12 bases in between. CDR3 size: 14 residues. The CDR3 bases are TGTGCCAGCAGTGAGCAGGGGTTGGGCACTGAAGCTTTCTTT. Amino acid sequence: CASSEQGLGTEAFF.

The CDR3 spells CASSMRGGTEAFF. CDR3 DNA: TGTGCCAGTAGTATGCGAGGGGGCACTGAAGCTTTCTTT. This sequence joins TRBV19 and TRBJ1-1; maybe TRBD1 (6 bases). Trimming took 3 bases from V and 4 from J, leaving 9 bases between them. Germline CDR1 LNHDA, CDR2 SQIVND (reference sequence). This CDR3 is built from 13 residues. Complete variable domain (other parts from reference TRBV19 and TRBJ1-1): DGGITQSPKYLFRKEGQNVTLSCEQNLNHDAMYWYRQDPGQGLRLIYYSQIVNDFQKGDIAEGYSVSREKKESFPLTVTSAQKNPTAFYLCASSMRGGTEAFFGQGTRLTVV.

The chain employs TRBV5-1 and TRBJ2-2; 11 nucleotides match TRBD2. The length of the CDR3 is 18 residues. The trim removed 0 bases at V and 1 base at J, leaving 5 bases unmatched. Per germline, CDR1 SGHRS and CDR2 YFSETQ. The CDR3 loop is CASSLGPTSGGNTGELFF. In DNA form, the CDR3 reads TGCGCCAGCAGCTTGGGCCCAACTAGCGGGGGGAACACCGGGGAGCTGTTTTTT.

The rearrangement joins TRBV11-2 to TRBJ2-2; no clear D. Germline V gene data show CDR1 as SGHAT and CDR2 as FQNNGV. V lost 1 base, J lost 5 bases, and 2 bases lay in between. The CDR3 runs to 12 residues. CDR3 in amino acids: CASSLGTGELFF. For the CDR3, the DNA is TGTGCCAGCAGCTTAGGGACCGGGGAGCTGTTTTTT.

The chain uses TRBV5-6 and TRBJ2-1; D not resolved. V was clipped by 4 bases and J by 9 bases, with 11 bases between them. Germline values: CDR1 SGHDT, CDR2 YYEEEE. CDR3 length: 12 residues. CDR3 DNA: TGTGCCAGCAGCCTCCCGCTCGGTGAGCAGTTCTTC. Its protein is CASSLPLGEQFF.

The rearrangement joins TRBV19 to TRBJ2-4, with TRBD1 identical over 10 bases. In germline, CDR1 is LNHDA, CDR2 SQIVND (reference sequence). This CDR3 is 16 amino acids long. J gave up 5 bases and V 6 bases, and 10 bases lay outside the gene matches. CDR3 residues: CASSLDRGRWENIQYF. The CDR3 region has the DNA TGTGCCAGTAGCTTAGACAGGGGGCGCTGGGAAAACATTCAGTACTTC.

The chain is built from TRBV30 and TRBJ1-4; a possible D gene is TRBD1 (5 bases). V shed 4 bases and J shed 4 bases, with 13 bases lying between them. Germline V CDR1 and CDR2: GTSNPN, SVGIG (reference sequence). The CDR3 loop spans 14 amino acids. This CDR3 is CAWTMWGFNEKLFF. The CDR3 DNA reads as TGTGCCTGGACCATGTGGGGGTTTAATGAAAAACTGTTTTTT.

V gene TRBV30 combines with J gene TRBJ1-5; D gene ambiguous. The CDR3 length is 12 residues. Germline V lookup: CDR1 GTSNPN, CDR2 SVGIG (reference sequence). The V gene lost 2 bases and the J gene lost 1 base, with 3 bases spanning the gap. In nucleotides, the CDR3 is TGTGCCTGGAGTAACAGCAATCAGCCCCAGCATTTT. Translating it yields CAWSNSNQPQHF.

This CDR3 reads CASSEFISSNYGYTF. The CDR3, as DNA: TGTGCCAGCAGTGAATTTATATCCTCTAACTATGGCTACACCTTC. The V and J genes are TRBV6-1 and TRBJ1-2; no definite D call. The V and J ends lost 2 bases and 0 bases respectively, with 10 bases between them. CDR1 is MNHNS and CDR2 is SASEGT in the germline V gene. This CDR3 region has 15 residues.

The chain recombines TRBV29-1 with TRBJ2-3; 10 bases line up with TRBD2. Trimming at V came to 5 bases and at J to 0 bases, leaving 2 bases not matched to a gene. Per germline, CDR1 SQVTM and CDR2 ANQGSEA. The CDR3 contains 14 residues. CDR3 loop: CSVTAGGSTDTQYF. The CDR3, as DNA: TGCAGCGTTACAGCGGGGGGGAGCACAGATACGCAGTATTTT.

CDR3 sequence: CASSSGGSINEQYF. CDR3 sequence (DNA): TGTGCCAGCAGCTCGGGCGGGAGCATCAACGAGCAGTACTTC. The chain carries TRBV9 and TRBJ2-7; TRBD2 agrees at 7 bases. J gave up 5 bases and V 4 bases, and 9 bases lay outside the gene matches. The CDR3 length is 14 residues. Germline CDR1 and CDR2: SGDLS and YYNGEE.

This chain connects TRBV9 to TRBJ2-5; no clear D gene. The CDR3 is 14 amino acids. Germline V lookup: CDR1 SGDLS, CDR2 YYNGEE. The germline V and J ends were trimmed by 4 bases and 7 bases, with 17 bases remaining between them. The CDR3, as DNA: TGTGCCAGCAGCCCTCGACCGCGGCTGGGGACCCAGTACTTC. This gives the protein CASSPRPRLGTQYF.

The V call is TRBV19, the J call TRBJ2-5, with 10 bases aligning to TRBD2. V dropped 1 base and J dropped 7; count of bases not matched to a gene: 3. CDR3 size: 14 residues. Germline CDR1 reads LNHDA; CDR2 reads SQIVND (reference sequence). This CDR3 is CASSIGASGGTQYF. CDR3 DNA: TGTGCCAGTAGTATAGGGGCTAGCGGGGGGACCCAGTACTTC.

This clone has just a few counts. V gene TRBV5-6 combines with J gene TRBJ1-5, with D possibly being TRBD1 (6 bases). The CDR3 is 17 amino acids. Germline lookup yields CDR1 SGHDT and CDR2 YYEEEE. Trimming pared 1 base from V and 2 bases from J, leaving 16 bases between. The CDR3 DNA reads as TGTGCCAGCAGCTTGTGGGGGGGCCAGGGAGGCAATCAGCCCCAGCATTTT. It specifies CASSLWGGQGGNQPQHF.